Below, 19 T cell receptor beta chains from the same sample are listed, as sequenced in a study of human T cells and chemical hapten exposure. TCRdb reprocessed the RACE reads with MiXCR, giving one entry per CDR3 protein. The table shows about 120,000 distinct CDR3 sequences, with approximately 14% occurring only once. Stated time point: patch test 1, 2 weeks after DPC sensitization. Treatment denoted: therapeutic diphenylcyclopropenone sensitization with weekly scalp DPC. The material was whole blood, obtained in connection with sensitization to the hapten diphenylcyclopropenone (DPC). Source of these receptors: a man between 18 and 29 years old with alopecia areata. Some clones in this sample may be carry-over from other donors' samples.

This clonotype came up a few times. The CDR3 region has the DNA TGTGCCAGCACTAGGGGACGGGGCTACGAGCAGTACTTC. This codes for CASTRGRGYEQYF. This chain links TRBV6-6 with TRBJ2-7; TRBD1 or TRBD2 may be the D gene (5 bases each). CDR3 length: 13 amino acids. Germline values: CDR1 MNHNY, CDR2 SVGAGI (reference sequence). Trimming shortened V by 7 bases and J by 3 bases, and 13 bases separated the two germline ends.

In this sample, this clonotype turned up once. The gene calls are TRBV28 and TRBJ2-2; a weak D match, TRBD2 (5 bases). Germline V gene data show CDR1 as MDHEN and CDR2 as SYDVKM. This CDR3 has 17 amino acids. Trimming shortened V by 4 bases and J by 5 bases, and 20 bases separated the two germline ends. The CDR3 sequence: CASSSPGLYPKTGELFF. CDR3 sequence (DNA): TGTGCCAGCAGTTCGCCAGGACTTTACCCTAAGACCGGGGAGCTGTTTTTT.

This chain links TRBV6-2 or TRBV6-3 with TRBJ1-1; D is unresolved. This CDR3 has 11 residues. With 4 bases removed from V and 1 base from J, the gap between germline ends came to 1 base. Germline CDR1 is MNHEY and CDR2 is SVGEGT. The CDR3: CASSWNTEAFF. CDR3 sequence (DNA): TGTGCCAGCAGTTGGAACACTGAAGCTTTCTTT.

This clonotype was recorded a few times. This chain joins TRBV28 and TRBJ1-5; no reliable D call. This CDR3 is built from 15 residues. Trimming took 3 bases from V and 6 from J, leaving 15 bases between them. The germline V gene has CDR1 MDHEN and CDR2 SYDVKM. The DNA of the CDR3 is TGTGCCAGCAGTTTTTCTTTTGAGGATCCTCAGCCCCAGCATTTT. It encodes CASSFSFEDPQPQHF.

This chain connects TRBV7-9 to TRBJ2-3, with 10 positions matching TRBD2. V trimming: 3 bases; J trimming: 0 bases; junction bases outside the gene matches: 3. Per the germline V gene, CDR1 is SEHNR and CDR2 is FQNEAQ (reference sequence). The CDR3 extends over 16 amino acids. The chain's CDR3 is CASSFRTSGSTDTQYF. The CDR3 DNA reads as TGTGCCAGCAGCTTTCGGACTAGCGGTAGCACAGATACGCAGTATTTT.

This clonotype was detected many times. The chain recombines TRBV7-8 with TRBJ2-1, with 8 bases lining up with TRBD1. This CDR3 region has 18 residues. Germline V gene data show CDR1 as SGHVS and CDR2 as FQNEAQ. Trimming at V came to 2 bases and at J to 2 bases, leaving 11 bases not matched to a gene. CDR3 amino acids: CASSLPDRVWVTYNEQFF. The CDR3, as DNA: TGTGCCAGCAGCTTACCGGACAGGGTTTGGGTAACCTACAATGAGCAGTTCTTC.

This sequence joins TRBV6-2 or TRBV6-3 and TRBJ2-7; 9 bases are shared with TRBD2. Germline CDR1 MNHEY, CDR2 SVGEGT. V shed 5 bases and J 4 bases; nucleotides not matched to a gene: 12. The length of the CDR3 is 16 residues. The CDR3 DNA reads TGTGCCAGCAGTCCACCGCGGGGACTAGCTTTGTACGAGCAGTACTTC. Translated, it gives CASSPPRGLALYEQYF.

This clonotype was observed a few times. The chain carries TRBV7-3 and TRBJ2-1, with D perhaps TRBD1 (5 bases). Looked up from germline, CDR1 is SGHTA and CDR2 is FQGTGA. The CDR3 loop spans 15 amino acids. V gave up 3 bases and J gave up 2 bases, with 11 bases separating them. CDR3 nucleotide sequence: TGTGCCAGCAGCTTCCTACAGGTCGCCTACAATGAGCAGTTCTTC. This gives the protein CASSFLQVAYNEQFF.

The rearrangement uses TRBV29-1 and TRBJ1-2; TRBD1 might be the D (5 bases). CDR1 and CDR2 (germline): SQVTM, ANQGSEA. This CDR3 comprises 13 residues. Trimming removed 2 bases at V and 6 bases at J, with 13 bases between. CDR3 sequence reads: CSVERSGTNGYTF. Here the CDR3 DNA reads TGCAGCGTTGAAAGGAGCGGGACTAATGGCTACACCTTC. The whole variable domain, filled in from reference TRBV29-1 and TRBJ1-2, reads SAVISQKPSRDICQRGTSLTIQCQVDSQVTMMFWYRQQPGQSLTLIATANQGSEATYESGFVIDKFPISRPNLTFSTLTVSNMSPEDSSIYLCSVERSGTNGYTFGSGTRLTVV.

This clonotype occurred a few times. The CDR3 region is CASSFWTEHWGYEQYV. The CDR3 DNA reads TGTGCCAGCAGCTTCTGGACGGAGCACTGGGGGTACGAGCAGTACGTC. V and J are TRBV9 and TRBJ2-7, with D possibly called TRBD1 or TRBD2 (5 bases each). This CDR3 spans 16 amino acids. V lost 4 bases, J lost 4 bases, and 21 bases lay in between. CDR1 and CDR2 (germline): SGDLS, YYNGEE.

J is TRBJ2-5 and V is TRBV5-1, with D perhaps matching TRBD2 (6 bases). The length of the CDR3 is 13 residues. V dropped 3 bases and J dropped 3 bases, with 9 bases sitting between them. Germline V gene sequence: CDR1 SGHRS, CDR2 YFSETQ. The CDR3 sequence is CASSSIAEETQYF. Written as DNA, the CDR3 is TGCGCCAGCAGCTCGATAGCGGAAGAGACCCAGTACTTC.

This clonotype was seen at least ten times. This chain joins TRBV29-1 and TRBJ1-6; D is uncertain. The CDR3 runs 13 residues. The germline V and J ends were trimmed by 4 bases and 10 bases, with 14 bases remaining between them. Germline V gene lookup returns CDR1 SQVTM and CDR2 ANQGSEA. The CDR3 sequence: CSVVEESSSPLHF. The CDR3 coding sequence is TGCAGCGTTGTCGAGGAGTCCTCCTCACCCCTCCACTTT.

This clonotype has more than one count but fewer than ten. V is TRBV18 and J is TRBJ1-4; D is ambiguous. Per germline, CDR1 KGHSH and CDR2 LQKENI. Trimming removed 2 bases from V and 8 bases from J, with 9 bases in between. The CDR3 runs 13 residues. In DNA form, the CDR3 reads TGTGCCAGCTCACCAACAAGCCGGGAAAAACTGTTTTTT. Translation: CASSPTSREKLFF. Supplemented by reference TRBV18 and TRBJ1-4, the full variable domain reads NAGVMQNPRHLVRRRGQEARLRCSPMKGHSHVYWYRQLPEEGLKFMVYLQKENIIDESGMPKERFSAEFPKEGPSILRIQQVVRGDSAAYFCASSPTSREKLFFGSGTQLSVL.

The CDR3 spells CASSSGNRVETQYF. The CDR3 DNA reads as TGTGCCAGCAGTTCGGGGAACAGGGTAGAGACCCAGTACTTC. The chain is built from TRBV28 and TRBJ2-5; D is perhaps TRBD1 (6 bases). The germline V gene encodes CDR1 MDHEN and CDR2 SYDVKM. Trimming shortened V by 4 bases and J by 4 bases, and 13 bases separated the two germline ends. The CDR3 sequence is 14 residues long.

Only a few counts were recorded for this clonotype. This chain links TRBV12-3 or TRBV12-4 with TRBJ1-2; 7 bases match TRBD1. This CDR3 is built from 16 residues. V trimming: 1 base; J trimming: 0 bases; junction bases outside the gene matches: 5. The CDR3 coding sequence is TGTGCCAGCAGTTTAGGGGACAGACGATCTAACTATGGCTACACCTTC. Its protein is CASSLGDRRSNYGYTF.

This clonotype turned up a few times. The chain is built from TRBV6-2 or TRBV6-3 and TRBJ2-7; TRBD1 matches at 7 bases. This CDR3 comprises 13 residues. Looked up from germline, CDR1 is MNHEY and CDR2 is SVGEGT. The junction had 8 bases not matched to a gene; V was cut back by 10 bases and J by 2 bases. In DNA form, the CDR3 reads TGTGCCACAAAAAAACAGGGGACCTACGAGCAGTACGTC. Its protein product is CATKKQGTYEQYV.

This clonotype has ten or more counts. This CDR3 reads CSALSGSSYNEQFF. CDR3 bases: TGCAGTGCACTATCCGGATCCTCCTACAATGAGCAGTTCTTC. V is TRBV20-1 and J is TRBJ2-1, with D unclear. This CDR3 spans 14 amino acids. V lost 6 bases, J lost 0 bases, and 12 bases lay in between. Germline V gene data show CDR1 as DFQATT and CDR2 as SNEGSKA (reference sequence).

This chain connects TRBV5-1 to TRBJ2-1; TRBD1 agrees at 9 bases. Germline CDR1 reads SGHRS; CDR2 reads YFSETQ. V lost 4 bases to trimming and J lost 8 bases; unmatched junction nucleotides: 4. This CDR3 contains 13 residues. The CDR3 bases are TGCGCCAGCAGCACGGGACAGGGCTATGAGCAGTTCTTC. This encodes CASSTGQGYEQFF.

The chain joins TRBV6-4 to TRBJ2-2; D is undetermined. The germline V gene encodes CDR1 MRHNA and CDR2 SNTAGT. The length of the CDR3 is 12 residues. V gave up 6 bases and J gave up 7 bases, with 9 bases separating them. CDR3 residues: CASSENGGELFF. The CDR3, as DNA: TGTGCCAGCAGCGAAAATGGCGGGGAGCTGTTTTTT.